The rows below give T cell receptor beta chains drawn from one sample of a study of T cells in Graves' hyperthyroidism and ophthalmopathy. TCRdb reprocessed the multiplex PCR reads via MiXCR and lists one record per CDR3 protein. In the table there are about 480,000 distinct CDR3 sequences, roughly 23% of which are singletons. Material: blood. These TCRs come from a woman aged 65 to 85 with Graves' ophthalmopathy. CDR3s include the opening cysteine and the closing phenylalanine or tryptophan. The D gene is left open where the match is weak. A row's size may be missing; if present it is once, few, many or a size class.

size	D	J	V	DNA	CDR3
-	-	TRBJ2-1	TRBV18	TGTGCCAGCTCACCATTGCCCGAACTGAGCTCCTACAATGAGCAGTTCTTC	CASSPLPELSSYNEQFF
-	-	TRBJ2-6	TRBV12-3/TRBV12-4	TGTGCCAGCACCCAGAGGTTAGGGACGAGGTCCTCTGGGGCCAGCGTCCTGACTTTC	CASTQRLGTRSSGASVLTF
-	TRBD1	TRBJ1-6	TRBV6-1	TGTGCCAGCAGTGACCGGGACAGGAATTCACCCCTCCACTTT	CASSDRDRNSPLHF
-	-	TRBJ2-3	TRBV7-2	TGTGCCAGCAACCCAACAACAGATACGCAGTATTTT	CASNPTTDTQYF
few	-	TRBJ2-2	TRBV11-3	TGTGCCAGCAGCTCGTCGCATGGGGAGCTGTTTTTT	CASSSSHGELFF
-	-	TRBJ2-3	TRBV25-1	TGTGCCAGCAGTGAATCATTGCCACCCACAGATACGCAGTATTTT	CASSESLPPTDTQYF
many	-	TRBJ2-1	TRBV28	TGTGCCAGCACGGAGACCAATGAGCAGTTCTTC	CASTETNEQFF
-	TRBD2	TRBJ2-7	TRBV9	TGTGCCAGCAGCGCTCGGACTAGCTCCTACGAGCAGTACTTC	CASSARTSSYEQYF
once	TRBD1	TRBJ2-4	TRBV6-1	TGTGTCAGCAGTAAACGGACAGGCGCCATCAAAAACATTCAGTACTTC	CVSSKRTGAIKNIQYF
-	TRBD1	TRBJ1-5	TRBV6-2/TRBV6-3	TGTGCCAGCACCAATGGACAGGGGAGTCAGCCCCAGCATTTT	CASTNGQGSQPQHF
few	-	TRBJ2-5	TRBV6-2/TRBV6-3	TGTGCCAGCACCCCCCAGGGCGGGACAGCGGCAGCTAGGGAGGGAGGGCCGGGAGAGACCCAGTACTTC	CASTPQGGTAAAREGGPGETQYF
many	TRBD2	TRBJ2-3	TRBV2	TGTGCCACCTCTAGCGGGAGGGCCATAGATACGCAGTATTTT	CATSSGRAIDTQYF
few	-	TRBJ2-3	TRBV29-1	TGCAGCGTTGAAGGTAGACGAGAGGGGGGGACAGATACGCAGTATTTT	CSVEGRREGGTDTQYF
few	-	TRBJ2-3	TRBV12-3/TRBV12-4	TGTGCCAGCAGTTCCCGGGTCCCAGATACGCAGTATTTT	CASSSRVPDTQYF
few	-	TRBJ2-7	TRBV18	TGTGCCAGCTCACCACGGCGTTCAGGGGAGCAGTACTTC	CASSPRRSGEQYF
-	TRBD2	TRBJ2-5	TRBV10-3	TGTGCCATCAGGGCGGGAGGGGCCTCAGAGACCCAGTACTTC	CAIRAGGASETQYF
-	TRBD2	TRBJ2-7	TRBV4-1	TGCGCCAGCAGCCCCGACCCGGGTGCGGGAGCGTTAGACGAGCAGTACTTC	CASSPDPGAGALDEQYF
many	-	TRBJ1-6	TRBV12-3/TRBV12-4	TGTGCCAGCAGTTTGACAGATAATTCACCCCTCCACTTT	CASSLTDNSPLHF
few	-	TRBJ1-3	TRBV5-1	TGCGCCAGCAGCTTGGACCCGGGCCACTCTGGAAACACCATATATTTT	CASSLDPGHSGNTIYF
-	TRBD2	TRBJ2-7	TRBV5-1	TGCGCCAGCAGGCCTCCGACTAGCGGGAGTGTCTACGAGCAGTACTTC	CASRPPTSGSVYEQYF
few	-	TRBJ2-7	TRBV5-1	TGCGCCAGCAGCTGGACCCCGACAGGAGTCTACGAGCAGTACTTC	CASSWTPTGVYEQYF
-	-	TRBJ1-1	TRBV11-2	TGTGCCAGCAGCCCCCTCGGGGCTAACACTGAAGCTTTCTTT	CASSPLGANTEAFF
-	-	TRBJ2-7	TRBV28	TGTGCCAGCAGGCCCGGGACCCCCCACGAGCAGTACTTC	CASRPGTPHEQYF
many	TRBD1	TRBJ1-1	TRBV6-2/TRBV6-3	TGTGCCAGCAGGCTTGACAGGGCCACGAACACTGAAGCTTTCTTT	CASRLDRATNTEAFF
-	-	TRBJ2-7	TRBV30	TGTGCCTGGAGTGTACCAGGGTACGAGCAGTACTTC	CAWSVPGYEQYF
few	-	TRBJ2-7	TRBV3-1	TGTGCCAGCAGCCAAGACAGGGTGGGCGAGCAGTACTTC	CASSQDRVGEQYF
-	TRBD2	TRBJ2-2	TRBV6-2/TRBV6-3	TGTGCCAGCAGTGATATAGCGGGAGTGGTCGGGGAGCTGTTTTTT	CASSDIAGVVGELFF
-	TRBD1	TRBJ1-1	TRBV10-3	TGTGCCATCAGGGGACAGGTAGAGAACACTGAAGCTTTCTTT	CAIRGQVENTEAFF
many	TRBD2	TRBJ2-1	TRBV6-2/TRBV6-3	TGTGCCAGCAGTTACGTGGCTAGCGGATACAATGAGCAGTTCTTC	CASSYVASGYNEQFF
-	TRBD1	TRBJ1-4	TRBV20-1	TGCAGTGCCAAGCGACAGGGGCCGTTCCAAAAACTGTTTTTT	CSAKRQGPFQKLFF
few	-	TRBJ2-1	TRBV13	TGTGCCAGCAGCGATCGGGGGCAGGCGTACAATGAGCAGTTCTTC	CASSDRGQAYNEQFF
many	TRBD1	TRBJ1-5	TRBV6-1	TGTGCCAGCAGCGGGGACAGTCTCCAGCCCCAGCATTTT	CASSGDSLQPQHF
many	-	TRBJ2-1	TRBV7-2	TGTGCCAGCAGCTTATCCCAAAACTCCTACAATGAGCAGTTCTTC	CASSLSQNSYNEQFF
many	TRBD2	TRBJ2-1	TRBV7-2	TGTGCCAGCAGCTTAGGGACTAGCGGGAGAAAACCCTACAATGAGCAGTTCTTC	CASSLGTSGRKPYNEQFF
-	TRBD1	TRBJ2-1	TRBV6-1	TGTGCCAGCAGTTATTCCGACAGGGCCGTCGCTGATGAGCAGTTCTTC	CASSYSDRAVADEQFF
-	TRBD2	TRBJ2-3	TRBV19	TGTGCCGGTACGGGATTGGGCGGGAGACCTACAGACGATACGCAGTATTTT	CAGTGLGGRPTDDTQYF
-	TRBD2	TRBJ2-1	TRBV20-1	TGCAGTGCTAGAGTGGGGACTAGCGGGAAGAATGAGCAGTTCTTC	CSARVGTSGKNEQFF
many	TRBD2	TRBJ2-1	TRBV7-8	TGTGCCAGCAGCTTAGTCGCGACTAGCTATAGGATGGGTAACAATGAGCAGTTCTTC	CASSLVATSYRMGNNEQFF
many	TRBD1	TRBJ1-1	TRBV6-2/TRBV6-3	TGTGCCAGCAGTTACCGCGCTGGGACAGGGGGTGCGAACACTGAAGCTTTCTTT	CASSYRAGTGGANTEAFF
few	TRBD2	TRBJ2-1	TRBV7-8	TGTGCCAGCAGCTTCCAATCGACTAGCGGGATTTACAATGAGCAGTTCTTC	CASSFQSTSGIYNEQFF
many	-	TRBJ2-7	TRBV2	TGTGCCAGCAGTGGCGTAGGGGCCATAATCTCCTACGAGCAGTACTTC	CASSGVGAIISYEQYF
-	-	TRBJ1-2	TRBV6-5	TGTGCCAGCAGTTACGTCAGGGGCGGCTATGGCTACACCTTC	CASSYVRGGYGYTF
few	-	TRBJ1-1	TRBV7-3	TGTGCCAGCAGCTTGGGCCAGCTGGCGAACACTGAAGCTTTCTTT	CASSLGQLANTEAFF
many	-	TRBJ1-2	TRBV3-1	TGTGCCAGCAGCCAATTCAGGGGTACGTCTAACTATGGCTACACCTTC	CASSQFRGTSNYGYTF
many	-	TRBJ1-5	TRBV12-3/TRBV12-4	TGTGCCACCTCGGAACACCAAAATCAGCCCCAGCATTTT	CATSEHQNQPQHF
-	-	TRBJ2-1	TRBV18	TGTGCCAGCTCACTTTCGCCACCCTCGGACAATGAGCAGTTCTTC	CASSLSPPSDNEQFF
many	-	TRBJ2-5	TRBV6-5	TGTGCCAGCAGTTACCGAGGGGATCAAGAGACCCAGTACTTC	CASSYRGDQETQYF
many	-	TRBJ2-1	TRBV2	TGTGCCAGCAGTGTTTATCAGGGGCTTGTCCAGCGGGATAGGAATGAGCAGTTCTTC	CASSVYQGLVQRDRNEQFF
-	TRBD1	TRBJ2-2	TRBV6-1	TGTGCCAGCAGGGGGGACAGACCCCCCGGGGAGCTGTTTTTT	CASRGDRPPGELFF
-	TRBD1	TRBJ1-4	TRBV7-6	TGTGCCAGCAGCGAAATGACAGGGGTAGCTAATGAAAAACTGTTTTTT	CASSEMTGVANEKLFF
-	-	TRBJ2-5	TRBV25-1	TGTGCCAGCAGTGATTTAGGCGGCCAAGAGACCCAGTACTTC	CASSDLGGQETQYF
-	TRBD2	TRBJ2-3	TRBV18	TGTGCCAGCTCACCGGGGGCTAGCGGGAGCTTCACAGATACGCAGTATTTT	CASSPGASGSFTDTQYF
-	-	TRBJ1-4	TRBV7-2	TGTGCCAGCAGCTTAGTGGGGGGGCGGGCAACTAATGAAAAACTGTTTTTT	CASSLVGGRATNEKLFF
-	-	TRBJ1-1	TRBV18	TGTGCCAGCTCACCACAGGCAGTGAGTGTACTGAACACTGAAGCTTTCTTT	CASSPQAVSVLNTEAFF